The rows below give T cell receptor beta chains drawn from one sample of a study of T-cell reconstitution after alpha-beta-depleted transplantation in children. TCRdb reprocessed the PCR reads via MiXCR and lists one record per CDR3 protein. In the table there are about 500,000 distinct CDR3 sequences, approximately 32% of which are singletons. Sequences were derived from PBMCs from the stem cell graft donor, sampled from the stem cell graft. The receptor source for this set is a human donor who donated a stem cell graft to a child with aplastic anemia. The CDR3 runs from the conserved cysteine through the conserved F or W. The order of the fields is clone size, D gene, J gene, V gene, CDR3 protein, CDR3 DNA. D genes are given only for firm matches. Rows may omit the clone size; those that give it use once, few, many or a size class.

abundance: -
d_gene: -
j_gene: TRBJ2-1
v_gene: TRBV29-1
CDR3aa: CSVEEGVWEQGRGFF
CDR3nt: TGCAGCGTTGAAGAGGGGGTGTGGGAACAGGGACGAGGGTTCTTC

abundance: -
d_gene: TRBD2
j_gene: TRBJ2-4
v_gene: TRBV28
CDR3aa: CASGRSGTTKNIQYF
CDR3nt: TGTGCCAGCGGGCGCAGCGGGACCACCAAAAACATTCAGTACTTC

abundance: few
d_gene: -
j_gene: TRBJ1-1
v_gene: TRBV7-2
CDR3aa: CASSPVGGGNTEAFF
CDR3nt: TGTGCCAGCAGCCCGGTCGGCGGAGGGAACACTGAAGCTTTCTTT

abundance: -
d_gene: TRBD1
j_gene: TRBJ1-5
v_gene: TRBV20-1
CDR3aa: CSAGDSLNQPQHF
CDR3nt: TGCAGTGCTGGGGACAGCCTCAATCAGCCCCAGCATTTT

abundance: -
d_gene: -
j_gene: TRBJ1-3
v_gene: TRBV7-2
CDR3aa: CASSLVPLKGNTIYF
CDR3nt: TGTGCCAGCAGCTTAGTTCCGTTGAAAGGGAACACCATATATTTT

abundance: -
d_gene: -
j_gene: TRBJ2-1
v_gene: TRBV12-5
CDR3aa: CASVETAWDEQFF
CDR3nt: TGTGCTAGTGTTGAGACAGCATGGGATGAGCAGTTCTTC

abundance: few
d_gene: TRBD2
j_gene: TRBJ2-3
v_gene: TRBV11-3
CDR3aa: CASSQEGRGWRDTQYF
CDR3nt: TGTGCCAGCAGTCAAGAGGGGAGGGGTTGGAGAGATACGCAGTATTTT

abundance: -
d_gene: -
j_gene: TRBJ2-1
v_gene: TRBV7-9
CDR3aa: CGPSYNEQFF
CDR3nt: TGTGGTCCTTCTTACAATGAGCAGTTCTTC

abundance: -
d_gene: -
j_gene: TRBJ2-1
v_gene: TRBV7-9
CDR3aa: CASSLILREQFF
CDR3nt: TGTGCCAGCAGCTTAATACTCCGTGAGCAGTTCTTC

abundance: -
d_gene: TRBD1
j_gene: TRBJ2-6
v_gene: TRBV25-1
CDR3aa: CASGTGGTGANVLTF
CDR3nt: TGTGCCAGCGGTACAGGGGGCACTGGGGCCAACGTCCTGACTTTC

abundance: -
d_gene: TRBD2
j_gene: TRBJ2-1
v_gene: TRBV30
CDR3aa: CAWSAYGLAANEQFF
CDR3nt: TGTGCCTGGAGTGCCTACGGACTAGCGGCCAATGAGCAGTTCTTC